A selection of T cell receptor beta chains follows, all from one sample in a study of blood T cells in healthy people across ages. Via MiXCR, TCRdb re-called the 5' RACE reads, giving one row per CDR3 protein. This sample has about 730,000 distinct CDR3 sequences, with roughly 43% found just once. The sequencing input was blood. The receptors here all came from a woman aged 60-70 years in good health. Each CDR3 is given with its conserved first and last residue. Each record gives: J gene, V gene, clone size, D gene, CDR3 protein, CDR3 DNA. D genes are given only for firm matches. Clone size is not always given. Where it is, it says once, few, many or a class for expanded clones.

>TRBJ2-4|TRBV11-2|few|TRBD1
CASSWAQGAKNIQYF
TGTGCCAGCAGCTGGGCACAGGGGGCCAAAAACATTCAGTACTTC
>TRBJ2-7|TRBV2|-|-
CASMQGFDEQYF
TGTGCCAGCATGCAGGGGTTTGACGAGCAGTACTTC
>TRBJ1-4|TRBV10-3|few|TRBD1
CAISDSQGPGEKLFF
TGTGCCATTAGTGATTCACAGGGGCCGGGGGAAAAACTGTTTTTT
>TRBJ1-2|TRBV4-2|-|-
CASSHPARVDGYTF
TGTGCCAGCAGCCATCCCGCCAGGGTGGACGGCTACACCTTC
>TRBJ1-2|TRBV12-3/TRBV12-4|-|-
CASTEGILVGTGGYTF
TGTGCCAGCACGGAGGGAATTCTTGTGGGGACGGGTGGCTACACCTTC
>TRBJ2-5|TRBV6-2/TRBV6-3|-|TRBD2
CASTSLAGVGDETQYF
TGTGCCAGCACATCACTAGCGGGAGTGGGAGACGAGACCCAGTACTTC
>TRBJ2-5|TRBV6-5|-|-
CASSPGSLPVETQYF
TGTGCCAGCAGTCCTGGTAGTCTCCCGGTGGAGACCCAGTACTTC
>TRBJ2-7|TRBV7-8|few|TRBD1
CASSFYWDRPYEQYF
TGTGCCAGCAGCTTTTATTGGGACAGACCCTACGAGCAGTACTTC
>TRBJ2-7|TRBV6-5|-|TRBD1
CASSYGTGFYEQYF
TGTGCCAGCAGTTACGGGACAGGGTTTTACGAGCAGTACTTC
>TRBJ2-5|TRBV7-2|few|TRBD2
CASSPGTSGSFETQYF
TGTGCCAGCAGCCCGGGGACTAGCGGGAGTTTTGAGACCCAGTACTTC
>TRBJ2-7|TRBV20-1|-|-
CSATHTASYEQYF
TGCAGTGCTACCCACACCGCCTCCTACGAGCAGTACTTC
>TRBJ2-3|TRBV11-2|many|TRBD2
CASSFGGGARDTQYF
TGTGCCAGCAGCTTTGGCGGGGGGGCACGGGATACGCAGTATTTT
>TRBJ2-1|TRBV20-1|few|TRBD2
CSARGSGGGVYNEQFF
TGCAGTGCTAGAGGTAGCGGGGGGGGAGTATACAATGAGCAGTTCTTC
>TRBJ2-7|TRBV3-1|-|TRBD1
CASSQAGQGREQYF
TGTGCCAGCAGCCAAGCGGGACAGGGGAGAGAGCAGTACTTC
>TRBJ1-1|TRBV29-1|few|TRBD1
CSAGGQGNTEAFF
TGCAGCGCAGGGGGACAGGGCAACACTGAAGCTTTCTTT
>TRBJ2-7|TRBV7-2|few|TRBD1
CASSFPGQERPYEQYF
TGTGCCAGCAGCTTCCCTGGACAGGAACGACCCTACGAGCAGTACTTC
>TRBJ1-5|TRBV29-1|-|-
CSVRRDSNQPQHF
TGCAGCGTTCGCAGGGATAGCAATCAGCCCCAGCATTTT
>TRBJ2-1|TRBV12-3/TRBV12-4|few|-
CASSPVIGEQFF
TGTGCCAGCAGCCCCGTAATTGGGGAGCAGTTCTTC
>TRBJ2-5|TRBV27|many|-
CASSLGRSRLNQETQYF
TGTGCCAGCAGTTTGGGCCGGTCTCGACTTAACCAAGAGACCCAGTACTTC
>TRBJ1-6|TRBV5-6|-|-
CASSSMLSSYNSPLHF
TGTGCCAGCAGCTCGATGCTGAGCTCCTATAATTCACCCCTCCACTTT
>TRBJ2-1|TRBV2|-|TRBD2
CASTLEGSGSGNEQFF
TGTGCCAGCACCCTGGAGGGTAGCGGGAGTGGTAATGAGCAGTTCTTC
>TRBJ1-2|TRBV20-1|-|-
CSAKTGKAYGYTF
TGCAGTGCGAAGACGGGGAAGGCGTATGGCTACACCTTC
>TRBJ2-5|TRBV3-1|-|-
CASSQESNWQETQYF
TGTGCCAGCAGCCAAGAGTCGAACTGGCAAGAGACCCAGTACTTC
>TRBJ1-5|TRBV12-5|-|-
CASGLVTLEGGAGNQPQHF
TGTGCTAGTGGTTTGGTAACTCTAGAGGGGGGGGCGGGTAATCAGCCCCAGCATTTT
>TRBJ1-1|TRBV7-9|few|-
CASSSRQLNTEAFF
TGTGCCAGCAGCTCCAGACAGCTGAACACTGAAGCTTTCTTT
>TRBJ2-5|TRBV7-6|-|-
CASSLDNGRQYF
TGTGCCAGCAGCTTAGACAACGGTCGGCAGTACTTC
>TRBJ1-2|TRBV12-3/TRBV12-4|many|-
CASSPKGGGYGYTF
TGTGCCAGCAGCCCGAAGGGGGGCGGGTATGGCTACACCTTC
>TRBJ1-1|TRBV15|-|-
CATSRETLNTEAFF
TGTGCCACCAGCAGGGAGACCTTGAACACTGAAGCTTTCTTT
>TRBJ2-1|TRBV5-1|once|-
CASSLGGQVYEQFF
TGCGCCAGCAGCTTGGGAGGGCAGGTTTATGAGCAGTTCTTC
>TRBJ2-1|TRBV4-2|-|-
CASSQEVAAGSEQFF
TGTGCCAGCAGCCAAGAAGTGGCTGCGGGGAGCGAGCAGTTCTTC
>TRBJ2-3|TRBV3-1|-|TRBD2
CASSQAMGLAGALGTQYF
TGTGCCAGCAGCCAAGCCATGGGACTAGCGGGGGCCCTTGGTACGCAGTATTTT